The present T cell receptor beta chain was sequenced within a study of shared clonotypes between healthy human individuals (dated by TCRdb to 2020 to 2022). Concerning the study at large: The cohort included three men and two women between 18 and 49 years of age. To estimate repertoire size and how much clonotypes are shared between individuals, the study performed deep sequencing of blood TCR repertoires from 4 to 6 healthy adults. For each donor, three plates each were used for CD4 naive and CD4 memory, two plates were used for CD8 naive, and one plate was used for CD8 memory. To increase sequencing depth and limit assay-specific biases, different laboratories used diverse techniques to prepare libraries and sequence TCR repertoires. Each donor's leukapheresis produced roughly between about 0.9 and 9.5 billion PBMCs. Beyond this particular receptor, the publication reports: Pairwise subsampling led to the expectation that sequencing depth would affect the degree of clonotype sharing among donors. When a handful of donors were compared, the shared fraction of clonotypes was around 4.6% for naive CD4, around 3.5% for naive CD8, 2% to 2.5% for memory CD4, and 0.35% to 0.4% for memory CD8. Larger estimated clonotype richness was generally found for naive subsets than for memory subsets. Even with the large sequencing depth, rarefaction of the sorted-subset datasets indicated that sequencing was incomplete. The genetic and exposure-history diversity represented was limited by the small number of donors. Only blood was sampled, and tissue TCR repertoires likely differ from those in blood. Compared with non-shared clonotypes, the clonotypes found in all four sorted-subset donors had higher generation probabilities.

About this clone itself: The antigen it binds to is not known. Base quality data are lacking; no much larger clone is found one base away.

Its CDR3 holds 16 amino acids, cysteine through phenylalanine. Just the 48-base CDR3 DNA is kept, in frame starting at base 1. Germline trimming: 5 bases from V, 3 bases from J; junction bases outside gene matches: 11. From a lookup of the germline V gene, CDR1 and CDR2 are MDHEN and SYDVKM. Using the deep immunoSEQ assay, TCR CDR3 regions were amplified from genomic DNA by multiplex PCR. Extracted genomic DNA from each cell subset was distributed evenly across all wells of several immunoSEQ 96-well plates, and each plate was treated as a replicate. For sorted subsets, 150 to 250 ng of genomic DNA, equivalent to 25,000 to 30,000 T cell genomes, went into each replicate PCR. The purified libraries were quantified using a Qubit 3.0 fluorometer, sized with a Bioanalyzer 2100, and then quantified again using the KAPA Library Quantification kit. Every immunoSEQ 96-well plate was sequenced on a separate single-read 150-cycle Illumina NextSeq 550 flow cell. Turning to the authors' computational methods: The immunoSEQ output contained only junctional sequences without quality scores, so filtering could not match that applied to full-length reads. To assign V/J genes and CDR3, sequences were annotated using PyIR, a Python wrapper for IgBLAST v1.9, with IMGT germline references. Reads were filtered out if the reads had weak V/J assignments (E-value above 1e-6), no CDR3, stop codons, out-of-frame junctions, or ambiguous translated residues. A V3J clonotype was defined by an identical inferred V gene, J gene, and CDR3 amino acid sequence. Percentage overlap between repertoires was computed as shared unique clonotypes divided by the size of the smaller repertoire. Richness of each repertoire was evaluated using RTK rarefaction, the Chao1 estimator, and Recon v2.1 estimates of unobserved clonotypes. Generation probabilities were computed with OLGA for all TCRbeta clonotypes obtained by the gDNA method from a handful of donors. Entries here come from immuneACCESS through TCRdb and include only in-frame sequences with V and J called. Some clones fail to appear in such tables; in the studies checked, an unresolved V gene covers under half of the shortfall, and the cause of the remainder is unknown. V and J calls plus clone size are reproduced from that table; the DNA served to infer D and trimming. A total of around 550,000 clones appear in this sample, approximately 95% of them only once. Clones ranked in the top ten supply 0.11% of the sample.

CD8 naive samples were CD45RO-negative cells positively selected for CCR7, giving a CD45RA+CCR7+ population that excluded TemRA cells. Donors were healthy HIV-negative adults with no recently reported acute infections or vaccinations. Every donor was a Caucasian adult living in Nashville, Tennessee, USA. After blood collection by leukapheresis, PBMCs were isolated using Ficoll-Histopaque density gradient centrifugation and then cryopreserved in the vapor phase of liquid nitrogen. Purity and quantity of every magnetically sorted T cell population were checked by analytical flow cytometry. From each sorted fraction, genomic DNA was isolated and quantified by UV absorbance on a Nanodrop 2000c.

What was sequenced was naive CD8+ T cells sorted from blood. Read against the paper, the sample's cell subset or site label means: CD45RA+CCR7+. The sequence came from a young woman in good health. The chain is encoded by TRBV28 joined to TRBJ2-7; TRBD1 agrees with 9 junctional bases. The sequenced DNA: TGTGCCAGCAGTCCAAAACTCGACAGGGGGGTCTACGAGCAGTACTTC. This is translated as CASSPKLDRGVYEQYF.